Below, one T cell receptor beta chain is given with its context. Its antigen is still unknown. Data came from immunoSEQ multiplex PCR; TCRdb stores just in-frame clones and leaves some out. Of tens of thousands of clones listed, 76% are singletons. The sample belongs to a study of a mutant IDH1 vaccine in newly diagnosed glioma. At the level of the study: The initiation of vaccination occurred 4-6 weeks after radiotherapy alone, or with temozolomide cycles. Visits designated V12 and V13 were conducted at weeks 35 and 47, respectively.

General study findings and limits: Pseudoprogression apparently tracked independently of changes in top peripheral T cell clonotypes.

Time point in this sample: week 47, end of study. Each vaccine dose was 300 ug of mutant IDH1 20-mer peptide, with topical imiquimod. V was clipped by 4 bases and J by 1 base, with 17 bases between them. Germline V gene data show CDR1 as MNHNY and CDR2 as SVGAGI (reference sequence). The CDR3 contains 16 residues. The receptor's source is a woman aged 35 to 49 with glioma. Some clones in this sample may be carry-over from other donors' samples. Here the sequenced sample was PBMCs, taken from a glioma patient whose treatment included an IDH1 peptide vaccine. This chain links TRBV6-6 with TRBJ2-7; perhaps TRBD2 as D (5 bases). For the CDR3, the DNA is TGTGCCAGCAGTTTCCTTTTTGGTCGGGGTTCCTACGAGCAGTACTTC. Its translation is CASSFLFGRGSYEQYF.